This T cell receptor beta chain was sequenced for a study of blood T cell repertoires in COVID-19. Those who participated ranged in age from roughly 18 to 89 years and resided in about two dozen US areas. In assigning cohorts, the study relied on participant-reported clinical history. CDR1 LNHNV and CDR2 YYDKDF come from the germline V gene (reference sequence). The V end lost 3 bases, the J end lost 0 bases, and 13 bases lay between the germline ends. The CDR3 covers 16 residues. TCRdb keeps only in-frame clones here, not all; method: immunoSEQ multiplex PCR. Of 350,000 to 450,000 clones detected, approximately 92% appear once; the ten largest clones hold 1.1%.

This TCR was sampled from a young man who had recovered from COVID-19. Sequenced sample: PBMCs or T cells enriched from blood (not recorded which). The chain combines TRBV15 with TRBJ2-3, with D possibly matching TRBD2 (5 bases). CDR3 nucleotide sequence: TGTGCCACCAGCAGGTTCAGCGGAGCTAGCACAGATACGCAGTATTTT. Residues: CATSRFSGASTDTQYF.